The 3 T cell receptor beta chains below come from one sample, sequenced in a study of T cell changes during pregnancy in multiple sclerosis. Assay used: immunoSEQ multiplex PCR; TCRdb lists only in-frame clones, some missing. The sample records some 41,000 clones, over 75% being singletons. The source material was CD8+ T cells from peripheral blood mononuclear cells, sampled in the first trimester of pregnancy. These receptors were taken from a female donor with multiple sclerosis, enrolled in a pregnancy study.

J is TRBJ2-5 and V is TRBV5-1, with D perhaps matching TRBD1 (6 bases). This CDR3 region has 15 residues. Trimming left V 0 bases short and J 7 bases short, with 16 bases between. The germline V gene has CDR1 SGHRS and CDR2 YFSETQ. CDR3 amino acids: CASSLDGGPVGTQYF. CDR3 nucleotides: TGCGCCAGCAGCTTGGATGGGGGCCCTGTTGGGACCCAGTACTTC. Full variable domain (remainder filled in from reference TRBV5-1 and TRBJ2-5): KAGVTQTPRYLIKTRGQQVTLSCSPISGHRSVSWYQQTPGQGLQFLFEYFSETQRNKGNFPGRFSGRQFSNSRSEMNVSTLELGDSALYLCASSLDGGPVGTQYFGPGTRLLVL.

The chain has TRBV19 and TRBJ1-6; D is possibly TRBD1 (5 bases). Trimming took 11 bases from V and 7 from J, leaving 15 bases between them. From germline, CDR1 is LNHDA and CDR2 SQIVND (reference sequence). CDR3 size: 13 residues. CDR3 region: CAGLGGSNSPLHF. CDR3 DNA sequence: TGTGCCGGACTCGGGGGTTCCAATTCACCCCTCCACTTT.

The J gene is TRBJ2-1, the V gene TRBV11-2; no clear D. V was shortened by 5 bases and J by 0 bases, with 14 bases between the two germline ends. The CDR3 extends over 16 amino acids. Germline V gene lookup returns CDR1 SGHAT and CDR2 FQNNGV. The DNA of the CDR3 is TGTGCCAGCAGCCCCCGGGTGGCGAGCTCCTACAATGAGCAGTTCTTC. This gives the protein CASSPRVASSYNEQFF.